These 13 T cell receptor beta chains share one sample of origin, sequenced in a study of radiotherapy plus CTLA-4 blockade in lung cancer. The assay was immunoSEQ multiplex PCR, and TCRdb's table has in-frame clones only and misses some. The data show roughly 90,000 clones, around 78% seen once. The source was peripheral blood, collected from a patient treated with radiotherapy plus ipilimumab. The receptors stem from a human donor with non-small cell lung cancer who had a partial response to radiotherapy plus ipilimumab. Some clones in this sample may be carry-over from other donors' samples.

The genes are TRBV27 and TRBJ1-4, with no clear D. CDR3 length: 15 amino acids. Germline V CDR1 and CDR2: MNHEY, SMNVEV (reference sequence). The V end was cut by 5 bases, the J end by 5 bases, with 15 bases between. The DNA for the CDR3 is TGTGCCAGCAGTCTGCGGGCCCTCAGGAATGAAAAACTGTTTTTT. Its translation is CASSLRALRNEKLFF.

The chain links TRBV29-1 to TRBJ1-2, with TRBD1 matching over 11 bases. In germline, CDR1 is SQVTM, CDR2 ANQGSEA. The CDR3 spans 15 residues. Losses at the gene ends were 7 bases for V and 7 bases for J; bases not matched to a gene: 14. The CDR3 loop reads CSASDRGREGGGYTF. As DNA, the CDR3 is TGCAGCGCTTCGGACAGGGGGCGTGAGGGAGGTGGCTACACCTTC.

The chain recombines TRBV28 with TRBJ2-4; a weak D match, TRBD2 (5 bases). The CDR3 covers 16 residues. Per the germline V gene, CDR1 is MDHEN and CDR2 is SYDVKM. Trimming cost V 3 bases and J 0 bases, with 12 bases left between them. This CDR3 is CASSFGGFTAKNIQYF. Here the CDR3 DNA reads TGTGCCAGCAGTTTTGGCGGGTTTACAGCCAAAAACATTCAGTACTTC.

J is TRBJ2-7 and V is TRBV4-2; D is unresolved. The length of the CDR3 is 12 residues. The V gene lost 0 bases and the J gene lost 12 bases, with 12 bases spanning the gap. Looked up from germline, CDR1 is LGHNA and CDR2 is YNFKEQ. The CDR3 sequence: CASSQERGPLYF. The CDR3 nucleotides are TGTGCCAGCAGCCAAGAAAGAGGTCCTCTGTACTTC.

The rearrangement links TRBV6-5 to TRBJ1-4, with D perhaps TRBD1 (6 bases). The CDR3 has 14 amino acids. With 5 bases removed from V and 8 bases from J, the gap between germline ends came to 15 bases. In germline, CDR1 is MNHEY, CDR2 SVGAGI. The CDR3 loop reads CASSPLQGQEKLFF. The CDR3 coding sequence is TGTGCCAGCAGTCCCTTACAGGGTCAAGAAAAACTGTTTTTT.

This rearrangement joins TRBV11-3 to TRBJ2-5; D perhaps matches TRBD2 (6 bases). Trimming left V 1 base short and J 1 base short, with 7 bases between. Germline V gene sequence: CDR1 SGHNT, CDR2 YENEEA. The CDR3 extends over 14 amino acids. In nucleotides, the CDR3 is TGTGCCAGCAGCTTAGGGGGGGTCCAAGAGACCCAGTACTTC. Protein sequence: CASSLGGVQETQYF.

CDR3 DNA: TGTGCCAGCTCACCGGCGGGCGACACTGAAGCTTTCTTT. Its translation is CASSPAGDTEAFF. This chain uses TRBV18 with TRBJ1-1; D gene uncertain. Germline values: CDR1 KGHSH, CDR2 LQKENI. This CDR3 has 13 residues. With 3 bases removed from V and 3 bases from J, the gap between germline ends came to 8 bases.

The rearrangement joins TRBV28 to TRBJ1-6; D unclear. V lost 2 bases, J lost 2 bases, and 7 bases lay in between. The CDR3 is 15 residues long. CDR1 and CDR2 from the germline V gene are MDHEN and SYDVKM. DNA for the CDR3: TGTGCCAGCAGTTTAAGTGGGCCCTATAATTCACCCCTCCACTTT. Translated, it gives CASSLSGPYNSPLHF.

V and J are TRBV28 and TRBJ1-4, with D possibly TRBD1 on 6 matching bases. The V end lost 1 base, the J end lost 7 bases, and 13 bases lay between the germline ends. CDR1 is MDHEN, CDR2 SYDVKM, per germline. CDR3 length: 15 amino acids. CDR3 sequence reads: CASSLSVGGGEKLFF. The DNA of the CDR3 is TGTGCCAGCAGTTTATCGGTAGGGGGGGGTGAAAAACTGTTTTTT.

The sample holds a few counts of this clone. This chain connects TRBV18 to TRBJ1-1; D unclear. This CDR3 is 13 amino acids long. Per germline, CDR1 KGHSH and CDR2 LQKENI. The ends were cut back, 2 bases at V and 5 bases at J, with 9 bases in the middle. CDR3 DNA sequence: TGTGCCAGCTCACCAACAGCGGGAACTGAAGCTTTCTTT. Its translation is CASSPTAGTEAFF.

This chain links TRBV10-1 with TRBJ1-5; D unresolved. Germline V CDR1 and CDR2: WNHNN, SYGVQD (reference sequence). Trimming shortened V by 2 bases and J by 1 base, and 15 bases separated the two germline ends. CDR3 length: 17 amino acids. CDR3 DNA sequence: TGCGCCAGCAGTGAGAGGACTGAGCTAACGAGCAATCAGCCCCAGCATTTT. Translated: CASSERTELTSNQPQHF.

DNA for the CDR3: TGTGCCAGCTCGCAGGGGCAAAGAGAAAAACTGTTTTTT. Its protein is CASSQGQREKLFF. V usage is TRBV18 and J usage is TRBJ1-4, with D maybe TRBD1 (6 bases). The CDR3 runs to 13 residues. V dropped 6 bases and J dropped 8 bases, with 13 bases sitting between them. Germline V CDR1 and CDR2: KGHSH, LQKENI.

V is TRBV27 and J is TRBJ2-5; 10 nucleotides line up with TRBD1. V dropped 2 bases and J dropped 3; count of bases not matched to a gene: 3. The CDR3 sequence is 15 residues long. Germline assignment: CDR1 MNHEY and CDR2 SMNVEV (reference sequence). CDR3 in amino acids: CASSLLGTGEETQYF. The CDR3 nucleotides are TGTGCCAGCAGTTTACTCGGGACAGGGGAAGAGACCCAGTACTTC.